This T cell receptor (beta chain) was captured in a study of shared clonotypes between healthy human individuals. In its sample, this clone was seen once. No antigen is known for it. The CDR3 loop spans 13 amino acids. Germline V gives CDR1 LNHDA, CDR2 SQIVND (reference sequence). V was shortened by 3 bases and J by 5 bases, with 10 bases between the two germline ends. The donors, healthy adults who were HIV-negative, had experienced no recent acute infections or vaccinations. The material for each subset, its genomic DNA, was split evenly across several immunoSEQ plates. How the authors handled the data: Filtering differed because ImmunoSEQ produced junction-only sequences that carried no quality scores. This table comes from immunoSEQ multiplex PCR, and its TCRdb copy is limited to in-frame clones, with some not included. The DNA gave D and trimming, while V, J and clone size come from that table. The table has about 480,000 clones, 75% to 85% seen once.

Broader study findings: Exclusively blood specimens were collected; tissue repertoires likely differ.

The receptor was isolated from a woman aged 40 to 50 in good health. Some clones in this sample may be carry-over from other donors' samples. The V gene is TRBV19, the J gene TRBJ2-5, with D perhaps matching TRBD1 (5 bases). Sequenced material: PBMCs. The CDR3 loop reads CASSIQGKETQYF. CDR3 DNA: TGTGCCAGTAGTATCCAGGGAAAGGAGACCCAGTACTTC.